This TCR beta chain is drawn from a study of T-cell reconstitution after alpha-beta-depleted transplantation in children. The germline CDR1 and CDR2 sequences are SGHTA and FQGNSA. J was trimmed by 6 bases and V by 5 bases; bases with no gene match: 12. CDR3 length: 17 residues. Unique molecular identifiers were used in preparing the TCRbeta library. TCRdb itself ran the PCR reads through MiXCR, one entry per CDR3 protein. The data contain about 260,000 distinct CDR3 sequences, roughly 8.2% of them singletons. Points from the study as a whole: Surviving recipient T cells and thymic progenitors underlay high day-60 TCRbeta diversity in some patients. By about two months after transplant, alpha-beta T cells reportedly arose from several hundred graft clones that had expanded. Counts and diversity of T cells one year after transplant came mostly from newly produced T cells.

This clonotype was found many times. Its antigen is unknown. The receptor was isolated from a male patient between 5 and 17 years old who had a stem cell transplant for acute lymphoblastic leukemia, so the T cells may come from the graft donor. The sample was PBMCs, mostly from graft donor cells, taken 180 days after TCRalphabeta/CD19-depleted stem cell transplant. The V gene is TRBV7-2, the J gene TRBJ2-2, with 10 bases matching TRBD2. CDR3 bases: TGTGCCAGCAGCACCCATCCCCAAGCGGGGGGGCCCGGGGAGCTGTTTTTT. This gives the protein CASSTHPQAGGPGELFF.